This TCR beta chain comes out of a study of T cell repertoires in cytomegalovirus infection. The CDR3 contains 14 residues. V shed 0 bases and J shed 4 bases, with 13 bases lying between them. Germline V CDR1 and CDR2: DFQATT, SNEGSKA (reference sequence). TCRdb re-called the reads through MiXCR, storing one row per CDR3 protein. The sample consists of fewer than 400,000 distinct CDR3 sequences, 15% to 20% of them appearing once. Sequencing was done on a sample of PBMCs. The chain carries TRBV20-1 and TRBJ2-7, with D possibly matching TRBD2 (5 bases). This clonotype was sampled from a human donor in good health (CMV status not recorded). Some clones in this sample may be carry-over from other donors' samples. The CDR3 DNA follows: TGCAGTGCTAGAGAGCTCCGGGGTTTATACGAGCAGTACTTC. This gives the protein CSARELRGLYEQYF.